This TCR beta chain was sequenced during a study of T cell repertoires in cytomegalovirus infection (dated by TCRdb to the late 2010s). Regarding the complete study: Peptide stimulations targeted recently identified HLA-C-restricted CMV epitopes, whose presentation resists viral immunomodulation, together with well-studied HLA-B-restricted epitopes. The HLA type of each donor mattered for the analysis, because public TCR beta signatures pointed to carriage of CMV infection along with the matching HLA type.

Summary of the overall study and its limitations: In both this cohort and an independent cohort of over 350 donors, the cumulative frequency of public TCR beta family members distinguished carriers of CMV infection plus the relevant HLA type. In the ex vivo response, HLA-C-restricted CMV-specific TCR beta clonotypes were dominant, and in two of eight donors the single most frequent clonotype came from this HLA-C-restricted group.

The intended sense of this specimen's treatment or condition label: in vitro stimulation with specific CMV peptide epitopes to enrich CMV-specific T cells. CDR1 is given as SGHTS and CDR2 as YDEGEE, both from the germline V gene. Its CDR3 holds 14 amino acids, cysteine through valine. Solely the CDR3 DNA is kept, with 42 bases framed from the first base. The germline ends are 10 bases apart after V is trimmed by 3 bases and J by 0 bases. The sequencer was an Illumina HiSeq 1500. The raw public reads went through TCRdb reprocessing: fastp at Q25, MiXCR clone calling, in-frame beta chains kept. Each entry is one CDR3 protein sequence, shown with its most common DNA and genes. This sample is represented by roughly 800,000 distinct CDR3 sequences; almost 30% of them were singletons. The ten largest clones capture roughly 13% of the sample. This clonotype was seen just once. The specificity of this receptor is unknown. Qualities for individual bases were not recorded, and no much larger clone is one base off. One read alone lends weak support.

The receptor comes from a human donor in good health (CMV status not recorded). Some clones in this sample may be carry-over from other donors' samples. The rearranged segments are TRBV5-8 and TRBJ2-7; the D segment could be TRBD1, given 5 matching bases. The specimen was cultured CD8+ T cells from PBMCs, collected from culture after CMV antigen stimulation. The DNA sequence follows: TGTGCCAGCAGCTGGGCAGGGCGCTCCTACGAGCAGTACGTC. Translated, this gives CASSWAGRSYEQYV.